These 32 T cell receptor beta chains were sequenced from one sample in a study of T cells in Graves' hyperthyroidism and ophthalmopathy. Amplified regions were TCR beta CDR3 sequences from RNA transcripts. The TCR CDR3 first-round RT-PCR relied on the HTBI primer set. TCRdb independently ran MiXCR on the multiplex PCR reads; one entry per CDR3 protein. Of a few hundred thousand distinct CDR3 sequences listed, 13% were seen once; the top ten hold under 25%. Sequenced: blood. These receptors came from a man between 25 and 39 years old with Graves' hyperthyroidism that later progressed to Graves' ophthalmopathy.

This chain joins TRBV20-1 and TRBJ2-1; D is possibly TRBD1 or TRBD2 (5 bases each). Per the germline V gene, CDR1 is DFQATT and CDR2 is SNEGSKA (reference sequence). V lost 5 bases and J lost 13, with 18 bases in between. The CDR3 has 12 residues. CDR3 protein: CSAPHFDGTQFF. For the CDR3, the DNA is TGCAGTGCTCCCCATTTTGACGGGACCCAGTTCTTC.

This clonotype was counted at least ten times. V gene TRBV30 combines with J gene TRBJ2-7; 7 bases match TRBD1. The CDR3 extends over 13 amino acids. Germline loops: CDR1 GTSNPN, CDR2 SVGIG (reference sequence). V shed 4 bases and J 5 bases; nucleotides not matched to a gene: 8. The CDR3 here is CAWTTGSSDEQYF. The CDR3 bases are TGTGCCTGGACGACAGGGAGCAGCGACGAGCAGTACTTC.

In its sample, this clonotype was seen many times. CDR3 loop: CASSEQGEGVPGQPQHF. The CDR3 DNA follows: TGTGCCAGCAGCGAACAGGGAGAAGGTGTACCAGGTCAGCCCCAGCATTTT. The chain employs TRBV2 and TRBJ1-5; maybe TRBD1 (6 bases). The V gene lost 6 bases and the J gene lost 6 bases, with 24 bases spanning the gap. Germline V CDR1 and CDR2: SNHLY, FYNNEI. The CDR3 totals 17 residues. Full variable domain (rest looked up from reference TRBV2 and TRBJ1-5): EPEVTQTPSHQVTQMGQEVILRCVPISNHLYFYWYRQILGQKVEFLVSFYNNEISEKSEIFDDQFSVERPDGSNFTLKIRSTKLEDSAMYFCASSEQGEGVPGQPQHFGDGTRLSIL.

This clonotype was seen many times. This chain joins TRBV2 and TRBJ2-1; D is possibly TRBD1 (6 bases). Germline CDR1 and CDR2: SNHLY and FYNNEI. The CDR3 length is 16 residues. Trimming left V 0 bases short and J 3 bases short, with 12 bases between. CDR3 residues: CASSEARGKIYNEQFF. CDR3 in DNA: TGTGCCAGCAGTGAAGCGAGGGGGAAGATCTACAATGAGCAGTTCTTC.

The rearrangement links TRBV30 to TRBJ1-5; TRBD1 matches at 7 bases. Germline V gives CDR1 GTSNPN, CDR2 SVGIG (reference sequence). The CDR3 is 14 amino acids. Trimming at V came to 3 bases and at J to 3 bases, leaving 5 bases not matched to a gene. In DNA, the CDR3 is TGTGCCTGGAGGTTCAGGGGGGTCAATCAGCCCCAGCATTTT. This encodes CAWRFRGVNQPQHF.

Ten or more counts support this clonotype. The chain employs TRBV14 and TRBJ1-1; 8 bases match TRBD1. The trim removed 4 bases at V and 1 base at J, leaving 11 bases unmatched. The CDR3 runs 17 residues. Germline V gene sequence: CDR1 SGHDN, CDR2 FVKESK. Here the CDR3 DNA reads TGTGCCAGCAGCCTACGCTACCCCGGGACAGGGAACACTGAAGCTTTCTTT. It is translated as CASSLRYPGTGNTEAFF.

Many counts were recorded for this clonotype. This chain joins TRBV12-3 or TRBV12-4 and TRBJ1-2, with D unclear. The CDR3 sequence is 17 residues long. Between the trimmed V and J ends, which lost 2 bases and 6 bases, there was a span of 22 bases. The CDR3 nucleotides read TGTGCCAGCAGTTTAAACGCCCGGGCCCCCCGGGTGGATGGCTACACCTTC. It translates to CASSLNARAPRVDGYTF.

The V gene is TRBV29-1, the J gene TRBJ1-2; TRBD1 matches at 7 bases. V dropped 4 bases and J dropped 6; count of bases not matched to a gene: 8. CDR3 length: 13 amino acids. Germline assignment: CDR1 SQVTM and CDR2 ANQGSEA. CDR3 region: CSVVGRGLDGYTF. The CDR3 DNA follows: TGCAGCGTTGTTGGCAGGGGGTTGGATGGCTACACCTTC.

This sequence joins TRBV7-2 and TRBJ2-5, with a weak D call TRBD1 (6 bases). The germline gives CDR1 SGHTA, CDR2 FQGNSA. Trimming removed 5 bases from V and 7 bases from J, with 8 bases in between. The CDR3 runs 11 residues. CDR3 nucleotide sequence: TGTGCCAGCAGCAGCAGGGGGACCCAGTACTTC. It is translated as CASSSRGTQYF.

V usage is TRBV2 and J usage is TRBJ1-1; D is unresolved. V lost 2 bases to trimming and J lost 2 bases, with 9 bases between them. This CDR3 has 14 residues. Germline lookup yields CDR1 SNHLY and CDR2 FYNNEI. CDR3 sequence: CASSENRGNTEAFF. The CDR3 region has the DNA TGTGCCAGCAGTGAAAATCGGGGTAACACTGAAGCTTTCTTT.

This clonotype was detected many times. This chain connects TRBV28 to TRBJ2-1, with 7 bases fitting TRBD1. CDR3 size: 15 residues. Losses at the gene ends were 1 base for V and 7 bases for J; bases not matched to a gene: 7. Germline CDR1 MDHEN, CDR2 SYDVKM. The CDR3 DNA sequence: TGTGCCAGCAGTTTATCCGCGACAGGGCGGAATGAGCAGTTCTTC. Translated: CASSLSATGRNEQFF.

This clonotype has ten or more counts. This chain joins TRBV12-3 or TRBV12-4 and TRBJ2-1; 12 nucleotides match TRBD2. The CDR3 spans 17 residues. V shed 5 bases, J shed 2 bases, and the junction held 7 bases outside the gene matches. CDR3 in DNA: TGTGCCAGCAGTCGGGCACTAGCGGGGGGTCCCTACAATGAGCAGTTCTTC. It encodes CASSRALAGGPYNEQFF.

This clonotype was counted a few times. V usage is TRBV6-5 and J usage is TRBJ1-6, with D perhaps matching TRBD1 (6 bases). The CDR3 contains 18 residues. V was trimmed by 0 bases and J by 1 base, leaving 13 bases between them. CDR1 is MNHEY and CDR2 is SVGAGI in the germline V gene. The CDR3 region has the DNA TGTGCCAGCAGTTACTCTTCCGGGGGCATGTCCTATAATTCACCCCTCCACTTT. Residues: CASSYSSGGMSYNSPLHF.

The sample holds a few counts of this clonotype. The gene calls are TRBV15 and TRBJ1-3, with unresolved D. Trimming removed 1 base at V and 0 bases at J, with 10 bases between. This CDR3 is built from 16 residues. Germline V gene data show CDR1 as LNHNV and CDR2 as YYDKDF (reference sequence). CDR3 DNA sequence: TGTGCCACCAGCAGAGTTAAAACAGCCTCTGGAAACACCATATATTTT. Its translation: CATSRVKTASGNTIYF.

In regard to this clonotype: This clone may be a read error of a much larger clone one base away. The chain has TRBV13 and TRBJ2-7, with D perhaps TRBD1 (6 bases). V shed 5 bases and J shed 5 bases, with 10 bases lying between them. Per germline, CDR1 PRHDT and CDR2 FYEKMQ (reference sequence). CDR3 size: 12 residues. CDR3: CASSPGVDEQYF. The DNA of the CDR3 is TGTGCCAGCAGCCCAGGGGTCGACGAGCAGTACTTC.

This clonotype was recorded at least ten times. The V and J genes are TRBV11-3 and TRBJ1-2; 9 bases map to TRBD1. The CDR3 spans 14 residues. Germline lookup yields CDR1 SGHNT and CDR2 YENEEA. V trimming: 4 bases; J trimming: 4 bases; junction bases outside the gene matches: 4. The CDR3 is CASSWTGESYGYTF. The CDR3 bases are TGTGCCAGCAGCTGGACAGGGGAGAGCTATGGCTACACCTTC.

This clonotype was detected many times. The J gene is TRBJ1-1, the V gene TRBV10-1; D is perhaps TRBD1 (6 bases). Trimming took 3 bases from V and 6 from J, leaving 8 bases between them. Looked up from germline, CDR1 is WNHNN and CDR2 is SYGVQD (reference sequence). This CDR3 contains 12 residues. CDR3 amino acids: CASSDPGAEAFF. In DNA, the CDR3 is TGCGCCAGCAGTGACCCAGGGGCTGAAGCTTTCTTT.

CDR3 amino acids: CASSREGPLTF. The CDR3 DNA follows: TGTGCCAGCAGCCGCGAAGGGCCCCTTACCTTC. This chain joins TRBV6-1 and TRBJ1-2; D not resolved. CDR1 is MNHNS, CDR2 SASEGT, per germline. Trimming took 6 bases from V and 14 from J, leaving 16 bases between them. This CDR3 has 11 amino acids.

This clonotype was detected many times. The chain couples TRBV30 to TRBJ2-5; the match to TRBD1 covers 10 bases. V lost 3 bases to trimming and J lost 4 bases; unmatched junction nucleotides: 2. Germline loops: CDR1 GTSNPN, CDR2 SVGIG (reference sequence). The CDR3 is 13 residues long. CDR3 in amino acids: CAWRRDRGETQYF. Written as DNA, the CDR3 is TGTGCCTGGAGAAGGGACAGGGGAGAGACCCAGTACTTC.

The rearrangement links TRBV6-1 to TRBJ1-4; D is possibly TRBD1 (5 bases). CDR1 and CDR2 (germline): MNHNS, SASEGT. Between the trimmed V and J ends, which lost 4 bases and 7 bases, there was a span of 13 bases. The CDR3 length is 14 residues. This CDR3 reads CASSGDEEREKLFF. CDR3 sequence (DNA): TGTGCCAGCAGTGGGGACGAGGAACGTGAAAAACTGTTTTTT.

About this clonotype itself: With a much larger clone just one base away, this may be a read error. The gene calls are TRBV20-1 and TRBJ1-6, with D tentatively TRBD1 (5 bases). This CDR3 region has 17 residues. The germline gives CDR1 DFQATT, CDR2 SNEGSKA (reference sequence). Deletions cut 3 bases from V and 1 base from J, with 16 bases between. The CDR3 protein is CSARNAGSDSYNSPLHF. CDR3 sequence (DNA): TGCAGTGCTAGGAACGCAGGGTCGGATTCCTATAATTCACCCCTCCACTTT.

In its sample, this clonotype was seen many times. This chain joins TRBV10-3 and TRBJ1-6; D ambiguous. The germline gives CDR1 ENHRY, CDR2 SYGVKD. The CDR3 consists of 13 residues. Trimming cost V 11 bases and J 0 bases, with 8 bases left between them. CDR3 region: CAPGSSYNSPLHF. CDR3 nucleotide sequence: TGTGCCCCCGGGAGCTCCTATAATTCACCCCTCCACTTT.

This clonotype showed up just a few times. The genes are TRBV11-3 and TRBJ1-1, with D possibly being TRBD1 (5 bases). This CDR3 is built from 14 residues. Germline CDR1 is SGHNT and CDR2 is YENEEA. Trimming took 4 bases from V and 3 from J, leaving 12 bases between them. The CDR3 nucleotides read TGTGCCAGCAGCTCCAGGGCGATGGACACTGAAGCTTTCTTT. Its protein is CASSSRAMDTEAFF.

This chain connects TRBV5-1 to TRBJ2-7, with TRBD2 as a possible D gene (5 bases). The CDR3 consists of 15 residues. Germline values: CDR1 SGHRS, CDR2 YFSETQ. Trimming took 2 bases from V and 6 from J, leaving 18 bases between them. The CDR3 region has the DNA TGCGCCAGCAGCTTAGCGGCCGGCTCGTCGCGCGAGCAGTACTTC. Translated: CASSLAAGSSREQYF.

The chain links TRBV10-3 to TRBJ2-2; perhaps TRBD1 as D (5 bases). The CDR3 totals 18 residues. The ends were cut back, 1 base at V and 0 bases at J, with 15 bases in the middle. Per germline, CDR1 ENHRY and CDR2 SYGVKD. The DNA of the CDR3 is TGTGCCATCAGTGAGTACAGGATACCCAATTCGAACACCGGGGAGCTGTTTTTT. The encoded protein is CAISEYRIPNSNTGELFF.

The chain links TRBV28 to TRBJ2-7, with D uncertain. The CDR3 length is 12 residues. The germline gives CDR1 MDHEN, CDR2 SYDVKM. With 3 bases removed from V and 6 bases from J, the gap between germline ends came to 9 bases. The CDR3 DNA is TGTGCCAGCAGTTTTAGGATGGGCGAGCAGTACTTC. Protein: CASSFRMGEQYF.

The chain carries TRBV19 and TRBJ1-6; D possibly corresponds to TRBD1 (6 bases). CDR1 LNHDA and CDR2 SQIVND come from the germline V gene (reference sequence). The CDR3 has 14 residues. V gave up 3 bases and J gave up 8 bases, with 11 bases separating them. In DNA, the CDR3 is TGTGCCAGTAGTATCGGGCAGGGGTATTCACCCCTCCACTTT. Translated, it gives CASSIGQGYSPLHF.

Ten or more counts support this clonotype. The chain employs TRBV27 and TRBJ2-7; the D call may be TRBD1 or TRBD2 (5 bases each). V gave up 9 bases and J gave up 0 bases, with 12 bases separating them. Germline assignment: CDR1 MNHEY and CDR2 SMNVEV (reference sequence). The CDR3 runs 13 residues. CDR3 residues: CASKLGASYEQYF. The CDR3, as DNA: TGTGCCAGTAAACTCGGGGCCTCCTACGAGCAGTACTTC.

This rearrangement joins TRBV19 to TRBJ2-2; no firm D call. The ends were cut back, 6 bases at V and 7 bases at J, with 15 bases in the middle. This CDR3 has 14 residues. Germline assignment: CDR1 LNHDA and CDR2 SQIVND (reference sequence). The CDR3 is CASRDHTEDGELFF. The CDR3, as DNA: TGTGCCAGTAGAGATCACACAGAGGACGGGGAGCTGTTTTTT. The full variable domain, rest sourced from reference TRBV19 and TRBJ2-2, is DGGITQSPKYLFRKEGQNVTLSCEQNLNHDAMYWYRQDPGQGLRLIYYSQIVNDFQKGDIAEGYSVSREKKESFPLTVTSAQKNPTAFYLCASRDHTEDGELFFGEGSRLTVL.

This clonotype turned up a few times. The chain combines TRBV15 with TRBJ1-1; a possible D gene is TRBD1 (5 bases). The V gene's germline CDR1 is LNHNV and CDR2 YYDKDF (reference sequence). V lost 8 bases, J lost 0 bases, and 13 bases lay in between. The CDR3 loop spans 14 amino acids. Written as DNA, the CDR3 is TGTGCCACCGATGGGGCGCAGATGAACACTGAAGCTTTCTTT. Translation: CATDGAQMNTEAFF.

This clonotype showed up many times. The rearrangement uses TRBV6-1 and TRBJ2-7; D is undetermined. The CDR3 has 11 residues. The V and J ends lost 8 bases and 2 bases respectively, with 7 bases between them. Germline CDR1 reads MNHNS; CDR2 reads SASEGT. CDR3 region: CASGRTYEQYF. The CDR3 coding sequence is TGTGCCAGCGGTCGGACCTACGAGCAGTACTTC.

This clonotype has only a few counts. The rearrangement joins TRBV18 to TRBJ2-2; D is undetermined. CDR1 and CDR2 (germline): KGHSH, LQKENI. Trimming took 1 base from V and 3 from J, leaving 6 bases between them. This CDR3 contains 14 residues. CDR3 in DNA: TGTGCCAGCTCACCACGGACGGACACCGGGGAGCTGTTTTTT. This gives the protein CASSPRTDTGELFF.